The text below deals with one T cell receptor beta chain. The antigen remains undetermined. The data derive from a study of T cell repertoires in cytomegalovirus infection. TCRdb used MiXCR to reprocess the reads, holding one entry per CDR3 protein. The sample records approximately 310,000 distinct CDR3 sequences, around 25% being singletons. Germline assignment: CDR1 SEHNR and CDR2 FQNEAQ (reference sequence). The CDR3 is 13 residues long. Trimming cost V 4 bases and J 4 bases, with 7 bases left between them. The specimen comprised cultured PBMCs, sampled from culture after CMV antigen stimulation. This clonotype originated in a human donor in good health (CMV status not recorded). Some clones in this sample may be carry-over from other donors' samples. This rearrangement joins TRBV7-9 to TRBJ2-2; the D call may be TRBD1 or TRBD2 (5 bases each). As DNA, the CDR3 is TGTGCCAGCAGCTGGGACCCCACCGGGGAGCTGTTTTTT. Translating gives CASSWDPTGELFF.